The clone carrying this TCR beta chain was counted at least ten times. These data belong to a study of breast tumors, draining lymph nodes, adjacent tissues. CDR3 length: 12 residues. V was clipped by 10 bases and J by 7 bases, with 14 bases between them. The V gene's germline CDR1 is MRHNA and CDR2 SNTAGT. TCRdb re-derived calls from the multiplex PCR reads in MiXCR, one entry per CDR3 protein. This sample has approximately 280,000 distinct CDR3 sequences, with around 30% found just once. Axillary draining lymph nodes of breast cancer patients supplied the node samples. This sequence joins TRBV6-4 and TRBJ1-5; possible D gene TRBD1, 5 bases. This TCR was recovered from a female donor with breast cancer. Some clones in this sample may be carry-over from other donors' samples. What was sequenced was axillary lymph node tissue. CDR3 residues: CATRGGGQPQHF. The DNA for the CDR3 is TGTGCCACCCGGGGGGGGGGGCAGCCCCAGCATTTT.